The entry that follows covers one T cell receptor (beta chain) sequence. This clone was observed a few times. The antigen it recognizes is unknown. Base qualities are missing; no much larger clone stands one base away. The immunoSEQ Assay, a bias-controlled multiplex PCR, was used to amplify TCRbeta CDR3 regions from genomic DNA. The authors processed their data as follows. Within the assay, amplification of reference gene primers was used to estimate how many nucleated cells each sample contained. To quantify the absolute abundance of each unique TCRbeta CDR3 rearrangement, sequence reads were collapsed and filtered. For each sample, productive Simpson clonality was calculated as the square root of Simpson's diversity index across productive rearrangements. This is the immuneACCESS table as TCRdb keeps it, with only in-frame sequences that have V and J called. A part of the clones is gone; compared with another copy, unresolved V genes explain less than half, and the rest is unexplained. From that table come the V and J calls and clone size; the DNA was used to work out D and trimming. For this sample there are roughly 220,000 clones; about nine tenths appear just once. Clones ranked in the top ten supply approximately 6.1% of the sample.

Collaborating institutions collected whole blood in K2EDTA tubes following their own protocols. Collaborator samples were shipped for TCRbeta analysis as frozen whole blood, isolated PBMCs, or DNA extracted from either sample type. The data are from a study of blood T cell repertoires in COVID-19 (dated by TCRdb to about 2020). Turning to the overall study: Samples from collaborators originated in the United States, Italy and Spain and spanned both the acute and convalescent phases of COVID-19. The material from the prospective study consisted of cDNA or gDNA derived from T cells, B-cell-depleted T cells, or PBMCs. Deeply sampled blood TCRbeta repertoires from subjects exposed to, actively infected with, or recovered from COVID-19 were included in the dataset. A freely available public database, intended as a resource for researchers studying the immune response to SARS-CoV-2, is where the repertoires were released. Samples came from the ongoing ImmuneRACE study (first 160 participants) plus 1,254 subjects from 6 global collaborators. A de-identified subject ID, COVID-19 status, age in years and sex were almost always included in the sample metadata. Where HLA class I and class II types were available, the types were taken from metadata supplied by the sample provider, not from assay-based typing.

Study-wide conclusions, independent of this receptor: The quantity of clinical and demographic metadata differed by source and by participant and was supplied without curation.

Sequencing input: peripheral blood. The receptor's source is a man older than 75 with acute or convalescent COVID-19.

Here the CDR3 is given as CSVRTRGGYTF. The bases are TGCAGCGTTAGGACAAGGGGAGGCTACACCTTC. The chain uses TRBV29-1 and TRBJ1-2; the D gene is perhaps TRBD1, on 5 matching bases. The CDR3 runs 11 amino acids, cysteine and phenylalanine included. The kept DNA is CDR3 alone, 33 bases in frame from the first base. Reading the germline V gene gives CDR1 SQVTM and CDR2 ANQGSEA. The junction shows trimming of 5 bases on V and 8 bases on J, plus 12 bases between the germline ends.